Each of the 19 T cell receptor beta chains below was sequenced from the same sample in a study of T-cell reconstitution after alpha-beta-depleted transplantation in children. The TCRbeta library incorporated unique molecular identifiers. MiXCR, run by TCRdb on the PCR reads, gives a single entry per CDR3 protein. Of some 200,000 distinct CDR3 sequences in the sample, about 8.2% were seen once. Here the sequenced sample was PBMCs, mostly from graft donor cells, taken 360 days after TCRalphabeta/CD19-depleted stem cell transplant. These TCRs come from a male patient between 2 and 9 years old who had a stem cell transplant for acute myeloid leukemia, so the T cells may come from the graft donor.

The chain recombines TRBV7-2 with TRBJ2-2; D remains ambiguous. The germline gives CDR1 SGHTA, CDR2 FQGNSA. The CDR3 runs to 16 residues. V was shortened by 1 base and J by 4 bases, with 13 bases between the two germline ends. CDR3 bases: TGTGCCAGCAGCTTAGAAATAGCTGTCATCACCGGGGAGCTGTTTTTT. Translation: CASSLEIAVITGELFF. The entire variable domain, with the rest obtained from reference TRBV7-2 and TRBJ2-2, is as follows: GAGVSQSPSNKVTEKGKDVELRCDPISGHTALYWYRQSLGQGLEFLIYFQGNSAPDKSGLPSDRFSAERTGGSVSTLTIQRTQQEDSAVYLCASSLEIAVITGELFFGEGSRLTVL.

This clonotype was detected ten times or more. The chain recombines TRBV5-6 with TRBJ2-7; D gene unclear. Germline V gene data show CDR1 as SGHDT and CDR2 as YYEEEE. Trimming shortened V by 1 base and J by 2 bases, and 10 bases separated the two germline ends. This CDR3 has 14 residues. The CDR3 loop reads CASSLNYFPYEQYF. The CDR3, as DNA: TGTGCCAGCAGCTTGAATTACTTCCCCTACGAGCAGTACTTC.

This clonotype has ten or more counts. The chain is built from TRBV20-1 and TRBJ2-5; D uncertain. Deletions cut 4 bases from V and 5 bases from J, with 20 bases between. Germline CDR1 DFQATT, CDR2 SNEGSKA (reference sequence). The CDR3 is 15 amino acids. CDR3 in amino acids: CSAIRRMWGLETQYF. The CDR3 coding sequence is TGCAGTGCTATAAGACGTATGTGGGGTTTGGAGACCCAGTACTTC.

The chain combines TRBV9 with TRBJ1-5; TRBD1 matches 9 bases. Germline V gene lookup returns CDR1 SGDLS and CDR2 YYNGEE. The CDR3 extends over 19 amino acids. J gave up 0 bases and V 4 bases, and 14 bases lay outside the gene matches. The CDR3 here is CASSFPRDRDFYSNQPQHF. The CDR3 region has the DNA TGTGCCAGCAGCTTCCCCCGGGACAGGGACTTCTATAGCAATCAGCCCCAGCATTTT.

The rearrangement uses TRBV5-1 and TRBJ1-4; possible D gene TRBD1, 5 bases. This CDR3 has 15 amino acids. Germline V gene data show CDR1 as SGHRS and CDR2 as YFSETQ. The V and J ends lost 1 base and 8 bases respectively, with 15 bases between them. The CDR3 nucleotides are TGCGCCAGCAGCTTGAATGGGACTTCCTGGGAAAAACTGTTTTTT. As protein: CASSLNGTSWEKLFF.

This clonotype came up a few times. The chain has TRBV15 and TRBJ2-3, with 12 bases matching TRBD2. Germline assignment: CDR1 LNHNV and CDR2 YYDKDF (reference sequence). Losses at the gene ends were 3 bases for V and 8 bases for J; bases not matched to a gene: 12. The CDR3 is 17 amino acids. In DNA form, the CDR3 reads TGTGCCACCAGCAGCCTTCTAGCGGGAGGGGCCCGTTGTACGCAGTATTTT. Translating gives CATSSLLAGGARCTQYF.

The rearrangement links TRBV5-6 to TRBJ2-5; 7 bases align to TRBD1. The germline CDR1 and CDR2 sequences are SGHDT and YYEEEE. V was pared by 4 bases and J by 0 bases, with 9 bases of the junction left unmatched. The CDR3 is 16 residues long. The CDR3 nucleotides read TGTGCCAGCAGCCCGACGGGACAGATGTACCAAGAGACCCAGTACTTC. Translation gives CASSPTGQMYQETQYF.

This clonotype appeared a few times. This sequence joins TRBV11-2 and TRBJ2-7; the D is unclear. The ends were cut back, 5 bases at V and 2 bases at J, with 19 bases in the middle. Looked up from germline, CDR1 is SGHAT and CDR2 is FQNNGV. The CDR3 totals 16 residues. The CDR3 loop reads CASSAPAGRVPYEQYV. The CDR3 nucleotides read TGTGCCAGCAGCGCCCCAGCAGGAAGGGTCCCCTACGAGCAGTACGTC.

Ten or more counts support this clonotype. This CDR3 reads CASSVDPYNEQFF. The CDR3 bases are TGTGCCAGCAGCGTAGACCCCTACAATGAGCAGTTCTTC. The chain recombines TRBV9 with TRBJ2-1; D not resolved. CDR3 length: 13 residues. Trimming removed 0 bases at V and 2 bases at J, with 3 bases between. In germline, CDR1 is SGDLS, CDR2 YYNGEE.

V and J are TRBV4-2 and TRBJ1-4; TRBD1 matches at 7 bases. Germline CDR1 LGHNA, CDR2 YNFKEQ. The V segment lost 2 bases and the J segment 0 bases; nucleotides outside the gene matches: 6. The CDR3 contains 17 residues. The CDR3 loop is CASSQYDRVTTNEKLFF. In nucleotides, the CDR3 is TGTGCCAGCAGCCAATACGACAGGGTAACAACTAATGAAAAACTGTTTTTT.

The table lists this clonotype with a few counts. The chain combines TRBV7-2 with TRBJ1-4, with 10 bases fitting TRBD1. Germline CDR1 SGHTA, CDR2 FQGNSA. The CDR3 spans 14 residues. Losses at the gene ends were 4 bases for V and 8 bases for J; bases not matched to a gene: 4. CDR3 protein: CASSSGTGEEKLFF. CDR3 nucleotides: TGTGCCAGCAGCTCCGGGACAGGGGAAGAAAAACTGTTTTTT. Combining the CDR3 with reference TRBV7-2 and TRBJ1-4 gives the whole variable domain GAGVSQSPSNKVTEKGKDVELRCDPISGHTALYWYRQSLGQGLEFLIYFQGNSAPDKSGLPSDRFSAERTGGSVSTLTIQRTQQEDSAVYLCASSSGTGEEKLFFGSGTQLSVL.

This clonotype was recorded at least ten times. The DNA of the CDR3 is TGCGCCAGCAGCCAAGACCTGGGGGCGAACACTGAAGCTTTCTTT. Residues: CASSQDLGANTEAFF. The chain couples TRBV4-3 to TRBJ1-1, with a possible D match to TRBD1 (6 bases). Germline CDR1 LGHNA, CDR2 YSLEER. The V and J ends lost 0 bases and 1 base respectively, with 9 bases between them. The CDR3 sequence is 15 residues long.

The rearrangement joins TRBV10-1 to TRBJ2-3; possibly TRBD1 or TRBD2 for D (5 bases each). Germline-derived CDR1 and CDR2 are WNHNN and SYGVQD (reference sequence). V was shortened by 11 bases and J by 2 bases, with 38 bases between the two germline ends. The CDR3 has 21 amino acids. CDR3 region: CARRRDPIFMPISTNTDTQYF. CDR3 bases: TGCGCCCGCCGCCGGGACCCCATTTTTATGCCCATATCAACTAACACAGATACGCAGTATTTT.

For this clonotype: A much bigger clone sits one base away, suggesting this may be a read error. J is TRBJ2-1 and V is TRBV24-1, with D perhaps matching TRBD1 or TRBD2 (5 bases each). This CDR3 spans 16 amino acids. Germline V lookup: CDR1 KGHDR, CDR2 SFDVKD. In DNA, the CDR3 is TGTGTCACCAGTGATTCCCCGAATGGGGGATCGAATGAGCAGTTCTTC. This sequence encodes CVTSDSPNGGSNEQFF.

A few counts support this clonotype. The genes are TRBV20-1 and TRBJ2-3; 15 nucleotides match TRBD2. The CDR3 has 15 amino acids. From germline, CDR1 is DFQATT and CDR2 SNEGSKA (reference sequence). The V gene end was trimmed by 5 bases and the J gene end by 5 bases; junction bases not matched to a gene: 5. The CDR3 bases are TGCAGTGCTCGGGGACTAGCGGGGGGAGGAGATACGCAGTATTTT. It specifies CSARGLAGGGDTQYF.

This clonotype was detected ten times or more. The chain combines TRBV7-9 with TRBJ2-7, with TRBD2 matching 11 bases. Unmatched junction bases numbered 19, after V lost 5 bases and J lost 4 bases. Germline-derived CDR1 and CDR2 are SEHNR and FQNEAQ (reference sequence). The CDR3 spans 19 residues. Here the CDR3 DNA reads TGTGCCAGCAGCCCCCTAATAACCGGGACTAGCGGAGGAGGGTACGAGCAGTACTTC. This encodes CASSPLITGTSGGGYEQYF.

V is TRBV20-1 and J is TRBJ2-2; D unclear. Per germline, CDR1 DFQATT and CDR2 SNEGSKA (reference sequence). The CDR3 sequence is 12 residues long. V lost 6 bases, J lost 3 bases, and 8 bases lay in between. CDR3 DNA sequence: TGCAGTGCGTGGAAGGACACCGGGGAGCTGTTTTTT. Translating gives CSAWKDTGELFF.

This clonotype has at least ten counts. V is TRBV27 and J is TRBJ2-5; 8 bases map to TRBD1. CDR1 and CDR2 from the germline V gene are MNHEY and SMNVEV (reference sequence). V trimming: 7 bases; J trimming: 3 bases; junction bases outside the gene matches: 7. The CDR3 contains 14 residues. The CDR3 loop reads CASTPAGQEETQYF. The CDR3 nucleotides read TGTGCCAGCACCCCGGCGGGACAGGAAGAGACCCAGTACTTC.

The chain is built from TRBV2 and TRBJ1-3; D not resolved. The CDR3 consists of 14 residues. The germline V gene has CDR1 SNHLY and CDR2 FYNNEI. V lost 4 bases and J lost 2, with 9 bases in between. CDR3 coding DNA: TGTGCCAGCAGTGGGCCACCCGCTGGAAACACCATATATTTT. Protein sequence: CASSGPPAGNTIYF.